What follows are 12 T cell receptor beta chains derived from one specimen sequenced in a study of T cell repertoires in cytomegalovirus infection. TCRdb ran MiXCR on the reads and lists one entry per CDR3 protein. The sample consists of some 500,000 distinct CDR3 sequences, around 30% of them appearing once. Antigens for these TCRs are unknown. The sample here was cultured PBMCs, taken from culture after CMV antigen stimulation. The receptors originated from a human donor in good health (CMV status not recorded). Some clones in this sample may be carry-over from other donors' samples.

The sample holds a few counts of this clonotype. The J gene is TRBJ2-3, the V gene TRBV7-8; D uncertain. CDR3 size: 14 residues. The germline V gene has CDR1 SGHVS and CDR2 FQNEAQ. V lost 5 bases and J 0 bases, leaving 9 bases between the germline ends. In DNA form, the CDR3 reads TGTGCCAGCAGCGACATCACTAGCACAGATACGCAGTATTTT. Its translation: CASSDITSTDTQYF.

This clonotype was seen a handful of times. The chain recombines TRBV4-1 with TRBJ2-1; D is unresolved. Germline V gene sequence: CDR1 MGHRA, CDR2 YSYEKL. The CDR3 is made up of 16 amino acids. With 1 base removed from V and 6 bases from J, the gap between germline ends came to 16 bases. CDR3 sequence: CASSQVVGVRLNEQFF. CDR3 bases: TGCGCCAGCAGCCAAGTCGTAGGCGTCCGCCTCAATGAGCAGTTCTTC.

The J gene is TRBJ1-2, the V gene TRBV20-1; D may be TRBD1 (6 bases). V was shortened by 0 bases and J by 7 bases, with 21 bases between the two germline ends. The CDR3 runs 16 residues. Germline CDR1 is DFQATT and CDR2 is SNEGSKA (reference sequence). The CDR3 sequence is CSARDIPSGAFGGYTF. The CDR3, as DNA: TGCAGTGCTAGAGATATCCCGTCGGGGGCATTCGGTGGCTACACCTTC.

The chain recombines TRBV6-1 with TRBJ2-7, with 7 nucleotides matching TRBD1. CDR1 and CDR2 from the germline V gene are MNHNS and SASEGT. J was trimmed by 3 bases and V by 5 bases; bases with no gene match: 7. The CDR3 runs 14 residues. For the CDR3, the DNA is TGTGCCAGCAGTCGGGACAGCCCCCACTACGAGCAGTACTTC. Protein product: CASSRDSPHYEQYF.

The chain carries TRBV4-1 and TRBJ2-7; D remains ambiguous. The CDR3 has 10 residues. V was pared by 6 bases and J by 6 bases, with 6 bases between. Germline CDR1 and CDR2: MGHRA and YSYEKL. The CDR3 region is CASRRSEQYV. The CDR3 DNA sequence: TGCGCCAGCAGACGCTCCGAGCAGTACGTC.

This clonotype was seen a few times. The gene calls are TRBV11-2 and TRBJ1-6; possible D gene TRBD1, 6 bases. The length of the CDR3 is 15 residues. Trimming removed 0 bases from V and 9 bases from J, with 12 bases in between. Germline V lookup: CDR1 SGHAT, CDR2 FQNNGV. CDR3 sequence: CASSLDQGLSSPLHF. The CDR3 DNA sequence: TGTGCCAGCAGCTTAGACCAGGGGCTCAGTTCACCCCTCCACTTT.

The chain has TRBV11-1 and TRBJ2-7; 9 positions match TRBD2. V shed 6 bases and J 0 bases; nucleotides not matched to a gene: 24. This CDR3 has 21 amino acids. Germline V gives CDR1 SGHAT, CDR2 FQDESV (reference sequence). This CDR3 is CASSLSRPSGINPNASYEQYF. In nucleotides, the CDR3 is TGTGCCAGCAGTCTGAGCCGGCCTAGCGGGATAAACCCGAACGCCTCCTACGAGCAGTACTTC.

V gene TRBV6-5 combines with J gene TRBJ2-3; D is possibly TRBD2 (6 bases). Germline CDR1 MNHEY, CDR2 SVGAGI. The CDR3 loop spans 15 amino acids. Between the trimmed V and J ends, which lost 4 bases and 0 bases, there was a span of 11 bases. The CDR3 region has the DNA TGTGCCAGCAGTTTCCGCGGGACTAGCACAGATACGCAGTATTTT. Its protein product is CASSFRGTSTDTQYF.

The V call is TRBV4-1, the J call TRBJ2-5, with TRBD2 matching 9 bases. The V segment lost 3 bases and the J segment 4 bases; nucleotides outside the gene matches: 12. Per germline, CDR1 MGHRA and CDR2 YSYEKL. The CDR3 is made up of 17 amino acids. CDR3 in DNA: TGCGCCAGCAGCCAGGCACCGGGACTAGCCTCGGGAGAGACCCAGTACTTC. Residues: CASSQAPGLASGETQYF.

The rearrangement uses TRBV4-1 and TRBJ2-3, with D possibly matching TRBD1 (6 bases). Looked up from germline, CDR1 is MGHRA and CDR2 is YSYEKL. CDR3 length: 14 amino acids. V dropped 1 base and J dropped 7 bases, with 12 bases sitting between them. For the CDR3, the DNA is TGCGCCAGCAGCCAAGGGCAGGGGATGAATACGCAGTATTTT. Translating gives CASSQGQGMNTQYF.

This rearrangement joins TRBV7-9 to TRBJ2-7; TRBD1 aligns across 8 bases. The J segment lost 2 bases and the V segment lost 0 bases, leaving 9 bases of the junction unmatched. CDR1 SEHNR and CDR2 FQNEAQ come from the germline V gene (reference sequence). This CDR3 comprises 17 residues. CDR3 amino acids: CASSLAPDRGRAYEQYF. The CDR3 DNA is TGTGCCAGCAGCTTAGCCCCCGACAGGGGACGGGCCTACGAGCAGTACTTC.

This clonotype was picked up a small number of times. This chain's CDR3 is CASSETNVAYEQYV. CDR3 coding DNA: TGTGCCAGCAGTGAAACGAACGTTGCCTACGAGCAGTACGTC. The V gene is TRBV2, the J gene TRBJ2-7; D gene uncertain. The germline gives CDR1 SNHLY, CDR2 FYNNEI. V was shortened by 2 bases and J by 2 bases, with 10 bases between the two germline ends. The CDR3 runs 14 residues.